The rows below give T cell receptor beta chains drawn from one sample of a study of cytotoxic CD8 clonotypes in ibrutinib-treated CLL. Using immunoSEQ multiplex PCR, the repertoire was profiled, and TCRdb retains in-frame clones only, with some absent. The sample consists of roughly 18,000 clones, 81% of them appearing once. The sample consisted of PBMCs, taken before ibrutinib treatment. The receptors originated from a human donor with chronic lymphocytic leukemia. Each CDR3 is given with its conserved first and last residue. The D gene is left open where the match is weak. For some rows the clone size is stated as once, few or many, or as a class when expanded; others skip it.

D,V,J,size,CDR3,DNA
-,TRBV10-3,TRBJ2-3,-,CAISDPVGLAPREGTQYF,TGTGCCATCAGTGACCCCGTCGGGTTAGCTCCTAGGGAAGGTACGCAGTATTTT
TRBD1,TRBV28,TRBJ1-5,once,CASSPDRVNQPQHF,TGTGCCAGCAGCCCCGACAGGGTAAATCAGCCCCAGCATTTT
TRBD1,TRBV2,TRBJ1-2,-,CASSEGVRGVADGYTF,TGTGCCAGCAGTGAAGGAGTCAGGGGGGTTGCGGATGGCTACACCTTC
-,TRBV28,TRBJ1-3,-,CASSLDRSGNTIYF,TGTGCCAGCAGCTTAGACAGGTCTGGAAACACCATATATTTT
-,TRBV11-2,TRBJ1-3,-,CASSLFSQGSSGNTIYF,TGTGCCAGCAGCTTATTCAGTCAGGGTTCATCTGGAAACACCATATATTTT
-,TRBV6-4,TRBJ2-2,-,CASSDDYTGELFF,TGTGCCAGCAGTGACGACTACACCGGGGAGCTGTTTTTT
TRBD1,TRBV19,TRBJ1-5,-,CASSIGQGGQPQHF,TGTGCCAGTAGTATCGGACAGGGCGGGCAGCCCCAGCATTTT
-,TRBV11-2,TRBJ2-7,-,CASSRENHEQYF,TGTGCCAGCAGCCGAGAGAACCACGAGCAGTACTTC
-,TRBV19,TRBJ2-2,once,CASSPGYAGELFF,TGTGCCAGTAGTCCGGGGTACGCCGGGGAGCTGTTTTTT
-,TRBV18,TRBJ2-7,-,CASSPNPAGTVYEQYF,TGTGCCAGCTCACCCAACCCGGCAGGCACGGTCTACGAGCAGTACTTC
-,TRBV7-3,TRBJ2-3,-,CASSYREGGTDTQYF,TGTGCCAGCAGCTACAGGGAGGGGGGCACAGATACGCAGTATTTT
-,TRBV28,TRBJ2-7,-,CASSFVDSYEQYF,TGTGCCAGCAGTTTCGTGGACTCCTACGAGCAGTACTTC
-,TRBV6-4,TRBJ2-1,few,CASSETVAALYNEQFF,TGTGCCAGCAGTGAAACTGTCGCAGCCTTATACAATGAGCAGTTCTTC
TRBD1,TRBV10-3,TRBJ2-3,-,CAIRGAGQGTITSTDTQYF,TGTGCCATCAGGGGAGCGGGACAGGGGACCATTACTAGCACAGATACGCAGTATTTT
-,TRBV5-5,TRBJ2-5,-,CASSFSGAQETQYF,TGTGCCAGCAGCTTCTCAGGGGCCCAAGAGACCCAGTACTTC
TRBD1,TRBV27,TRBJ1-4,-,CASRARGRPREKLFF,TGTGCCAGCAGGGCAAGGGGGCGGCCCAGGGAAAAACTGTTTTTT
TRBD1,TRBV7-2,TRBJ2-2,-,CASSRGQGTNTGELFF,TGTGCCAGCAGCCGGGGACAGGGCACGAACACCGGGGAGCTGTTTTTT
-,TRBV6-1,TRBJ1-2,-,CATSLEGGDYGYTF,TGTGCCACCTCACTAGAGGGAGGGGACTATGGCTACACCTTC
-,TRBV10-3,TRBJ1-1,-,CAISHGVAEAFF,TGTGCCATCAGTCACGGGGTTGCTGAAGCTTTCTTT
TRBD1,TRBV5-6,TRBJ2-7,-,CASNNRGSYEQYF,TGTGCCAGCAACAACAGGGGTTCCTACGAGCAGTACTTC
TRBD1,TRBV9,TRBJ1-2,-,CARAQNRGPFDGYTF,TGTGCCAGGGCGCAGAACAGGGGGCCTTTTGATGGCTACACCTTC
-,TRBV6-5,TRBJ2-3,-,CASSGQPSTDTQYF,TGTGCCAGCAGTGGTCAGCCTAGCACAGATACGCAGTATTTT
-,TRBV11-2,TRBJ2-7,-,CASSRTGSWTYEQYF,TGTGCCAGCAGCCGTACAGGGTCGTGGACCTACGAGCAGTACTTC
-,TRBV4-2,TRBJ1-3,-,CASSPSEGRGGNTIYF,TGTGCCAGCAGCCCCTCCGAGGGCAGGGGAGGAAACACCATATATTTT
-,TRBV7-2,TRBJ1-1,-,CASSLDRGKAFF,TGTGCCAGCAGCTTAGACCGGGGGAAAGCTTTCTTT
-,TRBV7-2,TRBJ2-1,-,CASSLASGINEQFF,TGTGCCAGCAGCTTAGCTTCCGGGATCAATGAGCAGTTCTTC
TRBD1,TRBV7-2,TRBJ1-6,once,CASSARQGWFDYSPLHF,TGTGCCAGCAGCGCCAGACAGGGTTGGTTTGATTATTCACCCCTCCACTTT
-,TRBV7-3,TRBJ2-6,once,CASSLLGSGANVLTF,TGTGCCAGCAGCTTACTTGGGTCTGGGGCCAACGTCCTGACTTTC
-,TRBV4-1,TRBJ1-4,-,CASSPDPVAEKLFF,TGCGCCAGCAGCCCTGACCCAGTAGCTGAAAAACTGTTTTTT
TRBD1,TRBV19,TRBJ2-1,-,CASRPDRGRLAGSNEQFF,TGTGCCAGTAGGCCGGACAGGGGGCGGCTAGCGGGGAGCAATGAGCAGTTCTTC
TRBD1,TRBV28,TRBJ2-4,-,CASKGGQGGWNIQYF,TGTGCCAGCAAAGGAGGACAGGGCGGCTGGAACATTCAGTACTTC
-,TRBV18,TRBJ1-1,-,CASSRQDTEAFF,TGTGCCAGCTCGCGACAGGACACTGAAGCTTTCTTT
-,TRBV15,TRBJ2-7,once,CATSLQTGAYEQYF,TGTGCCACCAGCCTACAGACAGGTGCCTACGAGCAGTACTTC
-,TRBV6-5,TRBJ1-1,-,CASRRQWEAFF,TGTGCCAGCAGGAGGCAGTGGGAAGCTTTCTTT
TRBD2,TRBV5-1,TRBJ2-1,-,CASSLGVASGSYNEQFF,TGCGCCAGCAGCTTGGGTGTAGCTAGCGGATCCTACAATGAGCAGTTCTTC
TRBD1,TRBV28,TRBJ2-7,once,CASSAPGTGNYEQYF,TGTGCCAGCAGTGCACCCGGGACAGGGAACTACGAGCAGTACTTC
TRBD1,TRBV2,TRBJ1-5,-,CASSEDRGLGQPQHF,TGTGCCAGCAGTGAAGACAGGGGGCTAGGTCAGCCCCAGCATTTT
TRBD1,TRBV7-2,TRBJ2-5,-,CASSLEGQGFALPQETQYF,TGTGCCAGCAGCTTAGAGGGACAGGGATTCGCCCTCCCCCAAGAGACCCAGTACTTC
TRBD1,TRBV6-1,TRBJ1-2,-,CASRTQGGYGYTF,TGTGCCAGCAGAACACAGGGGGGCTATGGCTACACCTTC
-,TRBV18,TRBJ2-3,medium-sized,CATGRHSDTQYF,TGTGCCACCGGACGACATTCAGATACGCAGTATTTT
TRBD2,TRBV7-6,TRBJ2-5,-,CASSPTGTREETQYF,TGTGCCAGCAGCCCAACCGGGACTAGAGAAGAGACCCAGTACTTC
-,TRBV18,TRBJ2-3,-,CASSLQTGGDTQYF,TGTGCCAGCTCACTTCAGACAGGTGGAGATACGCAGTATTTT
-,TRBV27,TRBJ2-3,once,CASSSLGAGEDTQYF,TGTGCCAGCAGTTCCCTGGGCGCAGGAGAAGATACGCAGTATTTT
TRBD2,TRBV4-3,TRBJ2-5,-,CASTVNFVAGQETQYF,TGCGCCAGCACGGTCAATTTCGTAGCGGGACAAGAGACCCAGTACTTC
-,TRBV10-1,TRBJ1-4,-,CASSNRVGEKLFF,TGCGCCAGCAGTAACAGGGTGGGCGAAAAACTGTTTTTT
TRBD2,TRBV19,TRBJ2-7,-,CAASGLAGSEQYF,TGTGCCGCCTCGGGACTAGCGGGGAGCGAGCAGTACTTC
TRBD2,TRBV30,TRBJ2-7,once,CAWSSPRTSGHYEQYF,TGTGCCTGGAGTTCCCCACGGACTAGCGGGCACTACGAGCAGTACTTC